This T cell receptor (beta chain) was sequenced during a study of blood T cells in healthy people across ages. Overall study findings and caveats: PBMC samples, being unsorted, prevented any conclusive comparison of naive and antigen-experienced cells. The diversity estimates, figures obtained from one million T cells, were considered underestimates.

Sample-barcoded 5' priming and a J-beta primer mix drove a second PCR of about 6 to 11 cycles. TCRdb re-called the 5' RACE reads with MiXCR, one entry per CDR3 protein. This sample has some 880,000 distinct CDR3 sequences, with about 37% found just once. This clonotype was observed a handful of times. Its antigen remains unknown. Germline CDR1 is SGHVS and CDR2 is FQNEAQ. V was clipped by 5 bases and J by 6 bases, with 11 bases between them. CDR3 length: 12 residues. Sequencing was carried out using blood. The chain joins TRBV7-8 to TRBJ2-7, with D perhaps matching TRBD2 (6 bases). The origin of this receptor is a man aged 18 to 30 in good health. In nucleotides, the CDR3 is TGTGCCAGCAGCAAATCGACTAGCGAGCAGTACTTC. It translates to CASSKSTSEQYF.